The clone carrying this T cell receptor (beta chain) was detected ten times or more. Its antigen is as yet unknown. TCRdb re-called the 5' RACE reads with MiXCR, one entry per CDR3 protein. The sample includes roughly 120,000 distinct CDR3 sequences, around 7.7% of them seen just once. The data were taken from a study of T cells after yellow fever vaccination. Study-level findings and limits: Clones from primary vaccination mostly reappeared after the booster (96% CD4, approximately 91% CD8). The study found a weaker secondary response that peaked faster, day 5 versus 15.

This receptor was obtained from a man younger than 35 who received the YFV17D yellow fever vaccine. This material consisted of CD4+ T cells sorted from PBMCs, taken more than 8 days after the first yellow fever vaccination.

CDR3 DNA sequence: TGTGCCAGCAGCCTAGGGGGGACAGGGAGCTCCTACAATGAGCAGTTCTTC. Its protein is CASSLGGTGSSYNEQFF. V is TRBV11-2 and J is TRBJ2-1; 9 bases align to TRBD1. This CDR3 comprises 17 residues. J gave up 0 bases and V 5 bases, and 8 bases lay outside the gene matches. Looked up from germline, CDR1 is SGHAT and CDR2 is FQNNGV. The entire variable domain, with the rest obtained from reference TRBV11-2 and TRBJ2-1, is as follows: EAGVAQSPRYKIIEKRQSVAFWCNPISGHATLYWYQQILGQGPKLLIQFQNNGVVDDSQLPKDRFSAERLKGVDSTLKIQPAKLEDSAVYLCASSLGGTGSSYNEQFFGPGTRLTVL.